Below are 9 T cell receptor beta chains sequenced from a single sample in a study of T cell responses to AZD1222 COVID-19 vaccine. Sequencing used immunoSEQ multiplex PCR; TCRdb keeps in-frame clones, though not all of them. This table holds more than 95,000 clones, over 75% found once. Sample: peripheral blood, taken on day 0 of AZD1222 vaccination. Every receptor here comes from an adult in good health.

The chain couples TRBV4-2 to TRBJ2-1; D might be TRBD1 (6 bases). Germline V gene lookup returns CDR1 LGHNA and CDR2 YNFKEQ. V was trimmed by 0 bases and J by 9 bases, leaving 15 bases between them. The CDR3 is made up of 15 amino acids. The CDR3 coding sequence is TGTGCCAGCAGCCAAGATCCCAGGGGACGGGGTGAGCAGTTCTTC. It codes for CASSQDPRGRGEQFF.

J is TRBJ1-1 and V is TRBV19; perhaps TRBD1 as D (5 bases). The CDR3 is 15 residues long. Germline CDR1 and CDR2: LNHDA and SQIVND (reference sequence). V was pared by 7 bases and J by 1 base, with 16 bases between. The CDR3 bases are TGTGCCAGTACCACAGTCGGGGGTCAGAACACTGAAGCTTTCTTT. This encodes CASTTVGGQNTEAFF.

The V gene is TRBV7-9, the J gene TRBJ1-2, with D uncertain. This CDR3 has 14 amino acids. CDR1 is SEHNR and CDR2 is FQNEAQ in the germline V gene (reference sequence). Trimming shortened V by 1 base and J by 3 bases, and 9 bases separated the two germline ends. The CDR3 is CASSLGSGYYGYTF. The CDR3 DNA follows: TGTGCCAGCAGCTTAGGGTCGGGCTACTATGGCTACACCTTC.

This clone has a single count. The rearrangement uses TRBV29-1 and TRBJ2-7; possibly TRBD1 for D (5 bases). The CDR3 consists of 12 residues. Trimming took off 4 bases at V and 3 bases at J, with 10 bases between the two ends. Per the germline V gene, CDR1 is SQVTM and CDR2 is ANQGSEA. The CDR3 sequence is CSVGDSNYEQYF. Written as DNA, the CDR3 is TGCAGCGTTGGTGACAGTAACTACGAGCAGTACTTC.

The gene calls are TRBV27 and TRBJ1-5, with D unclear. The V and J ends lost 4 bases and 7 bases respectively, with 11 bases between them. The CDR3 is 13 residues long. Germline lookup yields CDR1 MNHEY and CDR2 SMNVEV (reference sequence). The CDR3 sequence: CASSSSLGQPQHF. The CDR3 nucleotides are TGTGCCAGCAGTTCCTCCTTGGGGCAGCCCCAGCATTTT.

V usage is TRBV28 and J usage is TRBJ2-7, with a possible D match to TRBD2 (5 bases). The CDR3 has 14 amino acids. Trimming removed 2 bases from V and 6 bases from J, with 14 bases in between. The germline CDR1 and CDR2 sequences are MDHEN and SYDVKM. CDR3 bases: TGTGCCAGCAGTTTAACTAGGGCCTCGCTCGAGCAGTACTTC. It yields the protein CASSLTRASLEQYF.

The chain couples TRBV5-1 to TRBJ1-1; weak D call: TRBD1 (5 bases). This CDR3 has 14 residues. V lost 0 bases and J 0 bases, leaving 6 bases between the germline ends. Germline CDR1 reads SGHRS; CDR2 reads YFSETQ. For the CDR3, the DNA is TGCGCCAGCAGCTTGGAGGGGATGAACACTGAAGCTTTCTTT. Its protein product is CASSLEGMNTEAFF. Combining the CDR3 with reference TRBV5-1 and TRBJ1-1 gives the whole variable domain KAGVTQTPRYLIKTRGQQVTLSCSPISGHRSVSWYQQTPGQGLQFLFEYFSETQRNKGNFPGRFSGRQFSNSRSEMNVSTLELGDSALYLCASSLEGMNTEAFFGQGTRLTVV.

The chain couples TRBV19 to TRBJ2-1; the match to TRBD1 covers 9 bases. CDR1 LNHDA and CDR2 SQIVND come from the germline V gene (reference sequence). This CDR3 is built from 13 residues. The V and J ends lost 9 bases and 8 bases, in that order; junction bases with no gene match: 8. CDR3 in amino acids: CASGTGILDEQFF. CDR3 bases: TGTGCCAGCGGGACAGGGATTTTGGATGAGCAGTTCTTC.

CDR3 amino acids: CSVDRGYGYTF. DNA for the CDR3: TGCAGCGTTGACAGGGGTTATGGCTACACCTTC. The chain has TRBV29-1 and TRBJ1-2, with D perhaps matching TRBD1 (6 bases). The germline V gene encodes CDR1 SQVTM and CDR2 ANQGSEA. The CDR3 is made up of 11 amino acids. The germline V and J ends were trimmed by 3 bases and 5 bases, with 7 bases remaining between them.